A single T cell receptor (beta chain) is shown here with its context. This specimen belongs to a study of cytomegalovirus exposure and HLA in healthy donors. PCR involved 60 Vbeta and 13 Jbeta primers. Assay: immunoSEQ multiplex PCR; the TCRdb copy retains only in-frame clones and omits some. The table includes some 130,000 clones, around three quarters detected once. Between the trimmed V and J ends, which lost 0 bases and 8 bases, there was a span of 14 bases. The CDR3 loop spans 14 amino acids. Germline V lookup: CDR1 SGDLS, CDR2 YYNGEE. The clonotype comes from a male donor in good health and CMV-seropositive. Sequenced sample: PBMCs. The V gene is TRBV9, the J gene TRBJ1-2; D ambiguous. The CDR3 region has the DNA TGTGCCAGCAGCGTAGGTCCTGGGCCGCAAGGCTACACCTTC. It specifies CASSVGPGPQGYTF.